A selection of T cell receptor beta chains follows, all from one sample in a study of early T cells in non-severe SARS-CoV-2 infection. TCRdb ran MiXCR on the 5' RACE reads and lists one entry per CDR3 protein. The profile shows under 70,000 distinct CDR3 sequences, 9.5% to 13% of them singletons. The sequenced sample was whole blood. The receptors originated from an adult who was a healthcare worker with PCR-confirmed SARS-CoV-2 infection or an uninfected control (not recorded which). CDR3s include the opening cysteine and the closing phenylalanine or tryptophan. The order of the fields is CDR3 length, V gene, D gene, CDR3 protein. D genes are given only for firm matches.

>14|TRBV5-6|TRBD2
CASSLAAGGHEQYF
>15|TRBV20-1|TRBD2
CSARAASGGGNEQFF
>13|TRBV5-5|.
CASRLWSTDTQYF
>14|TRBV29-1|.
CSVGDQTANYGYTF
>15|TRBV7-9|.
CASSLGTGNTYGYTF
>17|TRBV11-2|.
CASSLVNSQAGGYEQYF
>14|TRBV19|.
CASSMGGHTGELFF
>11|TRBV10-1|.
CASSEWYEQYF
>17|TRBV9|TRBD2
CASSLSGGSGGGETQYF
>19|TRBV6-6|.
CASSYVRERRRTLQETQYF
>16|TRBV4-1|.
CASSQVFRLENTEAFF
>13|TRBV12-3/TRBV12-4|TRBD1
CASSTGDNQPQHF
>14|TRBV7-6|.
CASSLAATHYEQYF
>12|TRBV2|.
CASSERTDTQYF
>17|TRBV11-1|.
CASSLERVLGPYNEQFF
>13|TRBV20-1|.
CSARQDINQPQHF
>11|TRBV6-4|.
CATFGNTEAFF
>13|TRBV23-1|TRBD1
CASSRGTKREQYF
>18|TRBV6-5|TRBD2
CASSYWPGLAGEGDTQYF
>16|TRBV7-8|TRBD1
CASSLDPGQGSDTQYF
>15|TRBV5-4|TRBD2
CASSFRSGDAGELFF
>15|TRBV5-1|.
CASSLPDRPPDTQYF
>16|TRBV6-2/TRBV6-3|.
CASRKGGGNGNQPQHF
>15|TRBV7-6|.
CASSRPVGGTDTQYF
>13|TRBV11-1|.
CASSYRLSGELFF
>14|TRBV4-1|.
CASSQGASKNIQYF
>15|TRBV11-3|TRBD1
CASSSRDRGPYEQYF
>16|TRBV29-1|.
CSVSMWSGTTVWLSTF
>14|TRBV4-1|.
CASSPGQQTGELFF
>15|TRBV7-9|TRBD1
CASSLDRGAWETQYF
>14|TRBV30|.
CAWNAGNYNYGYTF
>12|TRBV6-2/TRBV6-3|.
CASSLALYEQYF
>16|TRBV5-1|TRBD2
CASKWGEAGGRDEQYF
>14|TRBV18|.
CASSPGATNEKLFF
>16|TRBV6-5|TRBD1
CASSPTGKGIRDTQYF
>11|TRBV29-1|.
CSGYSGNTIYF
>16|TRBV20-1|TRBD1
CSATPTGTDHREKLFF
>16|TRBV12-3/TRBV12-4|.
CASSPGTRLAKNIQYF
>15|TRBV2|TRBD2
CASSAGLAGTDTQYF
>11|TRBV30|.
CAWNFYTEAFF
>13|TRBV20-1|.
CSAPAGVNEKLFF
>11|TRBV29-1|.
CSVLGGGGAFF
>11|TRBV4-2|.
CASRWGHEQFF
>16|TRBV5-4|.
CASSQALGGDTDTQYF
>14|TRBV7-9|.
CASSQNQGMETQYF
>13|TRBV7-9|.
CASSLDRNQPQHF
>15|TRBV5-1|.
CASSLAPGVNTEAFF
>15|TRBV9|.
CASSVDGQHNQPQHF
>15|TRBV7-9|.
CASSPRNGENTEAFF
>13|TRBV7-6|.
CASSPRSYNEQFF
>16|TRBV12-3/TRBV12-4|.
CASTPDLGTVIDEQFF